The 16 T cell receptor beta chains given below trace back to one sample, sequenced in a study of blood T cell repertoires in COVID-19 (TCRdb year 2020). Receptor libraries were prepared by the immunoSEQ multiplex PCR assay. TCRdb limited this immuneACCESS table to in-frame rearrangements with V and J called. A share of clones is missing; checked studies link under half to unresolved V genes, and the rest is unexplained. Here the sample has roughly 150,000 clones; approximately 88% occur a single time. 5% of the sample goes to the ten largest clones. Sequences were obtained from peripheral blood. The receptors were sampled from a human donor in a cohort sampled during active COVID-19.

This sequence joins TRBV27 and TRBJ2-7; 10 bases are a match to TRBD1. This CDR3 is built from 15 residues. The J segment lost 4 bases and the V segment lost 3 bases, leaving 6 bases of the junction unmatched. The germline V gene has CDR1 MNHEY and CDR2 SMNVEV (reference sequence). In DNA form, the CDR3 reads TGTGCCAGCAGTTTGGGACAGGGGATGGGTTACGAGCAGTACTTC. Its translation is CASSLGQGMGYEQYF.

The chain uses TRBV10-3 and TRBJ1-1; 8 bases align to TRBD1. Germline CDR1 and CDR2: ENHRY and SYGVKD. The CDR3 totals 13 residues. The junction had 4 bases not matched to a gene; V was cut back by 3 bases and J by 7 bases. The CDR3 is CAISDRTGLEAFF. CDR3 DNA sequence: TGTGCCATCAGTGACCGGACAGGGCTTGAAGCTTTCTTT.

The chain joins TRBV11-3 to TRBJ2-5; the D gene is possibly TRBD1 (6 bases). Germline loops: CDR1 SGHNT, CDR2 YENEEA. Between the trimmed V and J ends, which lost 1 base and 5 bases, there was a span of 8 bases. This CDR3 is built from 13 residues. CDR3 loop: CASSLAGGETQYF. Written as DNA, the CDR3 is TGTGCCAGCAGCTTAGCTGGGGGCGAGACCCAGTACTTC.

The CDR3 region is CASSLGGGGNTEAFF. The CDR3 DNA follows: TGTGCCAGCAGCTTAGGAGGTGGAGGGAACACTGAAGCTTTCTTT. V and J are TRBV7-2 and TRBJ1-1; D not certain. The CDR3 has 15 residues. Trimming shortened V by 1 base and J by 1 base, and 10 bases separated the two germline ends. Germline values: CDR1 SGHTA, CDR2 FQGNSA. The complete variable domain, with remaining parts taken from reference TRBV7-2 and TRBJ1-1, reads GAGVSQSPSNKVTEKGKDVELRCDPISGHTALYWYRQSLGQGLEFLIYFQGNSAPDKSGLPSDRFSAERTGGSVSTLTIQRTQQEDSAVYLCASSLGGGGNTEAFFGQGTRLTVV.

The rearrangement uses TRBV12-3 or TRBV12-4 and TRBJ2-7; TRBD1 matches at 8 bases. The CDR3 runs to 13 residues. J was trimmed by 3 bases and V by 6 bases; bases with no gene match: 4. The chain's CDR3 is CASRGTGHYEQYF. The CDR3 DNA reads as TGTGCCAGCAGGGGGACAGGTCACTACGAGCAGTACTTC.

The chain employs TRBV6-6 and TRBJ1-2; 7 nucleotides align to TRBD1. V was clipped by 2 bases and J by 4 bases; unmatched bases: 7. The germline gives CDR1 MNHNY, CDR2 SVGAGI (reference sequence). This CDR3 comprises 15 residues. Written as DNA, the CDR3 is TGTGCCAGCAGTTACGGTCCCGGACAGGTCTATGGCTACACCTTC. This encodes CASSYGPGQVYGYTF.

The V gene is TRBV7-9, the J gene TRBJ2-3; the match to TRBD2 covers 8 bases. Germline V gives CDR1 SEHNR, CDR2 FQNEAQ (reference sequence). J lost 0 bases, V lost 1 base, and 6 bases had no gene match. CDR3 length: 17 residues. The CDR3 region has the DNA TGTGCCAGCAGCTTAGGGACGGGAGGGCCAAGCACAGATACGCAGTATTTT. Translating it yields CASSLGTGGPSTDTQYF. Using reference TRBV7-9 and TRBJ2-3 for the parts outside the CDR3, the full variable domain is DTGVSQNPRHKITKRGQNVTFRCDPISEHNRLYWYRQTLGQGPEFLTYFQNEAQLEKSRLLSDRFSAERPKGSFSTLEIQRTEQGDSAMYLCASSLGTGGPSTDTQYFGPGTRLTVL.

V and J are TRBV7-2 and TRBJ1-1; 8 bases are a match to TRBD1. Trimming removed 5 bases from V and 3 bases from J; junction bases left unmatched: 11. The germline V gene encodes CDR1 SGHTA and CDR2 FQGNSA. This CDR3 has 16 amino acids. CDR3 loop: CASSARRTGIHTEAFF. CDR3 DNA: TGTGCCAGCAGCGCTAGGCGGACAGGGATTCACACTGAAGCTTTCTTT.

This chain uses TRBV5-1 with TRBJ2-5, with 8 bases identical to TRBD1. With 0 bases clipped from V and 1 base from J, the junction kept 2 bases outside the gene matches. In germline, CDR1 is SGHRS, CDR2 YFSETQ. The CDR3 has 15 amino acids. CDR3 nucleotide sequence: TGCGCCAGCAGCTTGGGGACAGGGACCCAAGAGACCCAGTACTTC. This codes for CASSLGTGTQETQYF.

The chain has TRBV19 and TRBJ1-4; 7 positions match TRBD1. The CDR3 covers 13 residues. J lost 4 bases, V lost 7 bases, and 3 bases had no gene match. Germline CDR1 reads LNHDA; CDR2 reads SQIVND (reference sequence). In DNA form, the CDR3 reads TGTGCCAGTACGGGACAGCTTAATGAAAAACTGTTTTTT. Its translation: CASTGQLNEKLFF.

The chain links TRBV4-3 to TRBJ2-3, with 9 bases lining up with TRBD2. CDR3 length equals 16 residues. V lost 4 bases, J lost 2 bases, and 7 bases stayed unmatched. From germline, CDR1 is LGHNA and CDR2 YSLEER. As DNA, the CDR3 is TGCGCCAGCAGCCGCCGACTAGCGGTAGCCACAGATACGCAGTATTTT. Protein product: CASSRRLAVATDTQYF.

The J gene is TRBJ1-2, the V gene TRBV4-1; TRBD1 is a possible D gene (6 bases). The germline CDR1 and CDR2 sequences are MGHRA and YSYEKL. The CDR3 extends over 13 amino acids. V lost 1 base to trimming and J lost 8 bases, with 11 bases between them. This chain's CDR3 is CASSQVTGQGYTF. CDR3 DNA sequence: TGCGCCAGCAGCCAAGTCACCGGACAGGGCTACACCTTC.

The J gene is TRBJ2-7, the V gene TRBV20-1; TRBD1 matches 7 bases. Germline V gene data show CDR1 as DFQATT and CDR2 as SNEGSKA (reference sequence). Trimming at V came to 3 bases and at J to 0 bases, leaving 17 bases not matched to a gene. This CDR3 spans 18 amino acids. The CDR3 is CSASGSAWTGLSSYEQYF. The CDR3 coding sequence is TGCAGTGCTAGTGGGTCGGCTTGGACAGGCCTTAGCTCCTACGAGCAGTACTTC.

This chain links TRBV19 with TRBJ2-3; possible D gene TRBD2, 5 bases. This CDR3 is 14 amino acids long. Per germline, CDR1 LNHDA and CDR2 SQIVND (reference sequence). Deletions cut 5 bases from V and 0 bases from J, with 9 bases between. The CDR3 DNA sequence: TGTGCCAGTAGTGATCGGACTAGCACAGATACGCAGTATTTT. Its translation is CASSDRTSTDTQYF.

The genes are TRBV4-2 and TRBJ2-7; weak D call: TRBD2 (6 bases). In germline, CDR1 is LGHNA, CDR2 YNFKEQ. CDR3 size: 18 residues. Trimming stripped 0 bases from V and 2 bases from J, with 20 bases between. In nucleotides, the CDR3 is TGTGCCAGCAGCCAAGATCTTACGAACATCGGAGGGGCCTACGAGCAGTACTTC. Translating it yields CASSQDLTNIGGAYEQYF.

This chain connects TRBV6-1 to TRBJ2-7, with D possibly TRBD2 on 6 matching bases. V lost 2 bases, J lost 3 bases, and 17 bases lay in between. The CDR3 sequence is 16 residues long. Germline V gives CDR1 MNHNS, CDR2 SASEGT. CDR3 bases: TGTGCCAGCAGTGAAATGGGAGGACTACCTTTCTACGAGCAGTACTTC. This codes for CASSEMGGLPFYEQYF.